Listed below are T cell receptor beta chains from one sample, sequenced in a study of OX40 agonist ivuxolimab in advanced cancers. TCRdb keeps only in-frame clones here, not all; method: immunoSEQ multiplex PCR. Of under 95,000 clones detected, roughly 86% appear once; the ten largest clones hold 5.5% to 8%. The input for sequencing was CD4+ or CD8+ T cells sorted from blood, taken in a trial of the OX40 agonist ivuxolimab. Receptors were obtained from an adult with an advanced solid tumor such as melanoma, head and neck, liver or kidney cancer. Both conserved end residues are part of each CDR3. The order of the fields is CDR3 protein, D gene, V gene, clone size. D genes are given only for firm matches. A row's size may be missing; if present it is once, few, many or a size class.

CDR3aa: CASSPGPRGTDTQYF; d_gene: -; v_gene: TRBV11-2; abundance: -
CDR3aa: CASAAESYNEQFF; d_gene: -; v_gene: TRBV5-1; abundance: -
CDR3aa: CASHNSYEQYF; d_gene: -; v_gene: TRBV5-1; abundance: -
CDR3aa: CASSLEVRWTGELFF; d_gene: -; v_gene: TRBV7-3; abundance: once
CDR3aa: CASSSNAEAFF; d_gene: -; v_gene: TRBV6-5; abundance: once
CDR3aa: CASSLTDIYTEAFF; d_gene: -; v_gene: TRBV11-1; abundance: -
CDR3aa: CASRKGRNTEAFF; d_gene: -; v_gene: TRBV11-3; abundance: -
CDR3aa: CASSIDHSTQYF; d_gene: -; v_gene: TRBV19; abundance: -
CDR3aa: CASSPLDRGLGANVLTF; d_gene: TRBD1; v_gene: TRBV7-3; abundance: -
CDR3aa: CASSIEPRGRLHKLMNTEAFF; d_gene: TRBD1; v_gene: TRBV19; abundance: -
CDR3aa: CASSTGTSVGDTQYF; d_gene: TRBD2; v_gene: TRBV5-1; abundance: -
CDR3aa: CASRSQSLREQYF; d_gene: -; v_gene: TRBV19; abundance: -
CDR3aa: CASTPGDRDYGYTF; d_gene: TRBD1; v_gene: TRBV19; abundance: -
CDR3aa: CASSYPETGTDEQYF; d_gene: -; v_gene: TRBV27; abundance: -
CDR3aa: CASSLGGGRQYEQYF; d_gene: TRBD2; v_gene: TRBV7-2; abundance: once
CDR3aa: CASSLASMAGGSSYEQYF; d_gene: TRBD2; v_gene: TRBV7-2; abundance: once
CDR3aa: CASKAATNYGYTF; d_gene: -; v_gene: TRBV19; abundance: -
CDR3aa: CVSSQDTANTEAFF; d_gene: -; v_gene: TRBV4-2; abundance: -
CDR3aa: CASSPTPGLGPSAQYF; d_gene: TRBD2; v_gene: TRBV9; abundance: -
CDR3aa: CASSIFLGSYNEQFF; d_gene: -; v_gene: TRBV19; abundance: -
CDR3aa: CASSFGTGEREQYF; d_gene: TRBD1; v_gene: TRBV5-1; abundance: once
CDR3aa: CASSLLLAAEGNEQFF; d_gene: TRBD2; v_gene: TRBV18; abundance: -
CDR3aa: CASTVIYGGPINEQFF; d_gene: -; v_gene: TRBV27; abundance: -
CDR3aa: CAWSGPSYEQYF; d_gene: -; v_gene: TRBV30; abundance: -
CDR3aa: CAWKPREAEAFF; d_gene: -; v_gene: TRBV30; abundance: few
CDR3aa: CASSLYEENTEAFF; d_gene: -; v_gene: TRBV28; abundance: once
CDR3aa: CAWSVSGTSGSREQFF; d_gene: TRBD2; v_gene: TRBV30; abundance: -
CDR3aa: CASIGRTNTEAFF; d_gene: -; v_gene: TRBV10-2; abundance: -
CDR3aa: CASSLGLETDTQYF; d_gene: -; v_gene: TRBV7-2; abundance: -
CDR3aa: CSVDNWVGYGYTF; d_gene: -; v_gene: TRBV29-1; abundance: -
CDR3aa: CASSRTTGLNTEAFF; d_gene: TRBD1; v_gene: TRBV14; abundance: few
CDR3aa: CSVVKSYTEAFF; d_gene: -; v_gene: TRBV29-1; abundance: -
CDR3aa: CASSLPQVLQPQHF; d_gene: -; v_gene: TRBV28; abundance: -
CDR3aa: CASSLGVRLAGSSSYNEQFF; d_gene: TRBD2; v_gene: TRBV7-3; abundance: -
CDR3aa: CASSANREYGYTF; d_gene: -; v_gene: TRBV9; abundance: once
CDR3aa: CASSRGQNNEQFF; d_gene: TRBD1; v_gene: TRBV7-3; abundance: few
CDR3aa: CASSITWGTDTQYF; d_gene: -; v_gene: TRBV19; abundance: -
CDR3aa: CASSQGINQPQHF; d_gene: -; v_gene: TRBV18; abundance: -
CDR3aa: CASSPQGPSGELFF; d_gene: -; v_gene: TRBV5-4; abundance: -
CDR3aa: CASSKRDRDSGNTIYF; d_gene: -; v_gene: TRBV21-1; abundance: once
CDR3aa: CASSLSGQGARVGEQYF; d_gene: TRBD1; v_gene: TRBV27; abundance: -
CDR3aa: CASSSQDRSEQFF; d_gene: TRBD1; v_gene: TRBV11-3; abundance: -
CDR3aa: CASSEALGTSGSYNEQFF; d_gene: TRBD2; v_gene: TRBV2; abundance: -
CDR3aa: CASSRAGDPGETQYF; d_gene: TRBD2; v_gene: TRBV19; abundance: -
CDR3aa: CASSIYQGTGNTIYF; d_gene: -; v_gene: TRBV19; abundance: -
CDR3aa: CASSLDTYGYTF; d_gene: -; v_gene: TRBV5-1; abundance: -
CDR3aa: CASSSGLGTEAFF; d_gene: -; v_gene: TRBV6-4; abundance: -